Below are 15 T cell receptor beta chains sequenced from a single sample in a study of control samples from healthy donors and cancer patients. This table comes from immunoSEQ multiplex PCR, and its TCRdb copy is limited to in-frame clones, with some not included. The profile shows about 95,000 clones, over 80% of them singletons. The sequenced sample consisted of blood. These receptors originate from a man younger than 45 in good health.

The CDR3 bases are TGTGCCAGCAGTCCCCGAGGGTTAGCCAAAAACATTCAGTACTTC. Translation gives CASSPRGLAKNIQYF. V is TRBV27 and J is TRBJ2-4, with a tentative D call TRBD2 (5 bases). This CDR3 is 15 amino acids long. Germline loops: CDR1 MNHEY, CDR2 SMNVEV (reference sequence). The V and J ends lost 5 bases and 0 bases respectively, with 11 bases between them.

This clone was counted once. This chain links TRBV25-1 with TRBJ2-3; 8 bases match TRBD2. Germline V gives CDR1 MGHDK, CDR2 SYGVNS. The CDR3 length is 15 residues. J gave up 8 bases and V 8 bases, and 15 bases lay outside the gene matches. CDR3 region: CASGSGVGGYGTQYF. The CDR3 DNA follows: TGTGCCAGCGGTAGCGGGGTGGGTGGGTATGGTACGCAGTATTTT.

In this sample, this clone turned up once. CDR3 bases: TGTGCCAGCAGACGACAGAACAATCAGCCCCAGCATTTT. As protein: CASRRQNNQPQHF. The chain uses TRBV6-5 and TRBJ1-5, with a weak D call TRBD1 (5 bases). V was cut by 6 bases and J by 3 bases, with 9 bases left in between. Germline CDR1 MNHEY, CDR2 SVGAGI. This CDR3 has 13 amino acids.

The chain couples TRBV12-5 to TRBJ2-3; 7 positions match TRBD1. V shed 3 bases, J shed 5 bases, and the junction held 5 bases outside the gene matches. The CDR3 length is 14 residues. Germline V gives CDR1 LGHNT, CDR2 FRNRAP. For the CDR3, the DNA is TGTGCTAGTGGTTTAGGGGGCTTCAAAGATACGCAGTATTTT. Its translation is CASGLGGFKDTQYF.

CDR3 protein: CASSQVRAGGNSPLHF. DNA for the CDR3: TGTGCCAGCAGCCAAGTCCGGGCAGGCGGCAATTCACCCCTCCACTTT. The V gene is TRBV14, the J gene TRBJ1-6; D is undetermined. Looked up from germline, CDR1 is SGHDN and CDR2 is FVKESK. This CDR3 has 16 amino acids. V gave up 1 base and J gave up 7 bases, with 14 bases separating them.

The chain joins TRBV20-1 to TRBJ1-2; tentative D call: TRBD1 (5 bases). Germline CDR1 and CDR2: DFQATT and SNEGSKA (reference sequence). The CDR3 is 15 amino acids. V was clipped by 5 bases and J by 2 bases, with 18 bases between them. The CDR3 sequence: CSARGTGGYNYGYTF. The CDR3 coding sequence is TGCAGTGCTCGTGGTACCGGGGGATACAACTATGGCTACACCTTC.

The chain employs TRBV27 and TRBJ1-2; no clear D. Germline loops: CDR1 MNHEY, CDR2 SMNVEV (reference sequence). Trimming shortened V by 7 bases and J by 5 bases, and 11 bases separated the two germline ends. CDR3 size: 12 residues. CDR3 amino acids: CASKTALYGYTF. Here the CDR3 DNA reads TGTGCCAGCAAAACGGCCCTATATGGCTACACCTTC.

The rearrangement uses TRBV6-5 and TRBJ2-7; D is unresolved. The CDR3 runs 14 residues. CDR1 is MNHEY and CDR2 is SVGAGI in the germline V gene. Trimming took off 6 bases at V and 0 bases at J, with 12 bases between the two ends. This CDR3 reads CASRWSEPSYEQYF. CDR3 DNA sequence: TGTGCCAGCAGGTGGTCCGAACCCTCCTACGAGCAGTACTTC.

The chain carries TRBV6-4 and TRBJ1-5; D unresolved. CDR3 length: 15 amino acids. V was trimmed by 3 bases and J by 4 bases, leaving 13 bases between them. CDR1 and CDR2 (germline): MRHNA, SNTAGT. The CDR3: CASSESGGRNQPQHF. CDR3 nucleotides: TGTGCCAGCAGTGAATCTGGAGGGAGGAATCAGCCCCAGCATTTT.

The V gene is TRBV21-1, the J gene TRBJ2-7; the D segment call TRBD2 is taken from the table without a DNA check. TRBV21-1 is an annotated pseudogene. This CDR3 has 16 residues. Here the CDR3 reads CASSKKGTGDSYEQYF. DNA of the CDR3: TGTGCCAGCAGCAAAAAGGGTACGGGGGACTCCTACGAGCAGTACTTC.

This clone was detected once. The V and J genes are TRBV7-9 and TRBJ1-2; 7 positions agree with TRBD1. The CDR3 consists of 13 residues. Germline V gene data show CDR1 as SEHNR and CDR2 as FQNEAQ (reference sequence). The ends lost 5 bases at V and 1 base at J; junction bases unmatched: 1. DNA for the CDR3: TGTGCCAGCAGCACAGGGGTTAACTATGGCTACACCTTC. Residues: CASSTGVNYGYTF.

V and J are TRBV19 and TRBJ1-1; D is undetermined. V was trimmed by 5 bases and J by 5 bases, leaving 15 bases between them. The CDR3 is made up of 14 amino acids. Germline loops: CDR1 LNHDA, CDR2 SQIVND (reference sequence). CDR3 sequence reads: CASSPDSRRTEAFF. CDR3 DNA: TGTGCCAGTAGTCCGGACTCCAGGCGGACTGAAGCTTTCTTT.

The genes are TRBV5-1 and TRBJ1-1; D gene uncertain. Between the trimmed V and J ends, which lost 6 bases and 0 bases, there was a span of 12 bases. CDR3 length: 14 amino acids. Germline values: CDR1 SGHRS, CDR2 YFSETQ. CDR3 bases: TGCGCCAGCACCCAACAGTCGATGAACACTGAAGCTTTCTTT. The encoded protein is CASTQQSMNTEAFF.

The genes are TRBV30 and TRBJ1-5; TRBD1 matches 7 bases. Germline V gene data show CDR1 as GTSNPN and CDR2 as SVGIG (reference sequence). The CDR3 has 14 residues. With 2 bases clipped from V and 3 bases from J, the junction kept 4 bases outside the gene matches. The CDR3 DNA follows: TGTGCCTGGAGTATGGGACAGTCCAATCAGCCCCAGCATTTT. It translates to CAWSMGQSNQPQHF.

The J gene is TRBJ1-1, the V gene TRBV21-1; the table's TRBD1 call for D was not verified on the DNA. TRBV21-1 is described as a pseudogene. This CDR3 comprises 14 residues. Written as DNA, the CDR3 is TGTGCCAGCAGCATACGGGGACAGACCACTGAAGCTTTCTTT. Its translation: CASSIRGQTTEAFF.